Below, 22 T cell receptor beta chains from the same sample are listed, as sequenced in a study of blood T cell repertoires in COVID-19. Using immunoSEQ multiplex PCR, the repertoire was profiled, and TCRdb retains in-frame clones only, with some absent. The sample contains around 200,000 clones, 90% of which appear only once. Sequencing was performed on peripheral blood. The receptors come from a middle-aged man with acute or convalescent COVID-19.

V gene TRBV28 combines with J gene TRBJ1-5; no firm D call. The CDR3 extends over 14 amino acids. V was clipped by 7 bases and J by 9 bases, with 19 bases between them. Germline CDR1 reads MDHEN; CDR2 reads SYDVKM. As DNA, the CDR3 is TGTGCCAGCAACCGCGACTCGAACGAGGGGCCCCAGCATTTT. Its protein product is CASNRDSNEGPQHF.

The genes are TRBV3-1 (or the pseudogene TRBV3-2) and TRBJ2-7; 12 bases are shared with TRBD2. Germline V gene data show CDR1 as LGHDT and CDR2 as YNNKEL (reference sequence). V lost 1 base to trimming and J lost 7 bases; unmatched junction nucleotides: 8. This CDR3 region has 16 residues. The CDR3 coding sequence is TGTGCCAGCAGCCAAGGGGCCCGACTAGCGGGAGAAGAGCAGTACTTC. Encoded protein: CASSQGARLAGEEQYF.

As DNA, the CDR3 is TGTGCCAGCAGCTCAGGAGGGCATGAAAAACTGTTTTTT. It translates to CASSSGGHEKLFF. The rearrangement links TRBV5-4 to TRBJ1-4; D not resolved. The CDR3 consists of 13 residues. Germline V CDR1 and CDR2: SGHNT, YYREEE (reference sequence). The V end was cut by 3 bases, the J end by 6 bases, with 9 bases between.

This rearrangement joins TRBV10-3 to TRBJ2-2; 8 bases align to TRBD2. CDR1 is ENHRY and CDR2 is SYGVKD in the germline V gene. The CDR3 contains 14 residues. V trimming: 10 bases; J trimming: 0 bases; junction bases outside the gene matches: 4. DNA for the CDR3: TGTGCCAGCGAGGGACTAGCGAACACCGGGGAGCTGTTTTTT. Its translation: CASEGLANTGELFF.

V gene TRBV4-1 combines with J gene TRBJ1-6; TRBD1 agrees at 10 bases. J gave up 8 bases and V 4 bases, and 5 bases lay outside the gene matches. There are 15 residues in the CDR3. Germline V gene lookup returns CDR1 MGHRA and CDR2 YSYEKL. The CDR3 coding sequence is TGCGCCAGCAGCCTTAGGACAGGGGGAGATTCACCCCTCCACTTT. The encoded protein is CASSLRTGGDSPLHF.

The chain is built from TRBV5-1 and TRBJ2-7; 7 positions agree with TRBD1. After removal of 5 bases from V and 0 bases from J, the junction contained 8 bases not matched to a gene. This CDR3 region has 15 residues. Germline V gives CDR1 SGHRS, CDR2 YFSETQ. The CDR3 region has the DNA TGCGCCAGCAGGCAACTCAGGGGGAGCTCCTACGAGCAGTACTTC. Its translation is CASRQLRGSSYEQYF.

This sequence joins TRBV15 and TRBJ2-5; 9 nucleotides line up with TRBD2. The J segment lost 2 bases and the V segment lost 1 base, leaving 17 bases of the junction unmatched. In germline, CDR1 is LNHNV, CDR2 YYDKDF (reference sequence). The length of the CDR3 is 20 residues. The DNA of the CDR3 is TGTGCCACCAGCAGAGGTCAATTAGGAGCGGGGGGCTGGGCTCAAGAGACCCAGTACTTC. Its translation is CATSRGQLGAGGWAQETQYF.

This chain joins TRBV7-8 and TRBJ2-1, with 7 nucleotides matching TRBD2. After removal of 5 bases from V and 4 bases from J, the junction contained 8 bases not matched to a gene. The germline CDR1 and CDR2 sequences are SGHVS and FQNEAQ. There are 15 residues in the CDR3. CDR3 DNA sequence: TGTGCCAGCAGCCCCAGCGGGATTGGATACAATGAGCAGTTCTTC. As protein: CASSPSGIGYNEQFF.

The chain joins TRBV4-2 to TRBJ1-2; the D gene is possibly TRBD1 (5 bases). The CDR3 runs 13 residues. Germline loops: CDR1 LGHNA, CDR2 YNFKEQ. V dropped 5 bases and J dropped 1 base, with 8 bases sitting between them. Here the CDR3 reads CASSSQGNYGYTF. The CDR3 nucleotides read TGTGCCAGCAGCTCCCAGGGTAACTATGGCTACACCTTC.

The chain is built from TRBV27 and TRBJ2-7, with TRBD1 matching 7 bases. J was trimmed by 1 base and V by 7 bases; bases with no gene match: 7. The germline CDR1 and CDR2 sequences are MNHEY and SMNVEV (reference sequence). The CDR3 consists of 14 residues. CDR3 sequence (DNA): TGTGCCAGCACAATGACAGGGTCATCCTACGAGCAGTACTTC. Protein: CASTMTGSSYEQYF.

The rearrangement links TRBV6-1 to TRBJ2-1, with 11 bases lining up with TRBD2. The V gene's germline CDR1 is MNHNS and CDR2 SASEGT. The length of the CDR3 is 15 residues. Trimming removed 3 bases from V and 8 bases from J; junction bases left unmatched: 6. The CDR3 coding sequence is TGTGCCAGCAGTGATGGTAGCGGGAGGGCCTATGAGCAGTTCTTC. Its translation: CASSDGSGRAYEQFF.

This chain links TRBV6-6 with TRBJ1-4; no clear D gene. CDR3 length equals 12 residues. Trimming left V 5 bases short and J 5 bases short, with 6 bases between. The germline V gene has CDR1 MNHNY and CDR2 SVGAGI (reference sequence). The chain's CDR3 is CASSGGNEKLFF. The CDR3 coding sequence is TGTGCCAGCAGTGGCGGGAATGAAAAACTGTTTTTT.

This sequence joins TRBV6-5 and TRBJ2-1; 11 bases fit TRBD1. With V trimmed by 6 bases and J by 4 bases, 5 bases remained unmatched. The CDR3 is 15 residues long. The germline V gene encodes CDR1 MNHEY and CDR2 SVGAGI. The CDR3 DNA is TGTGCCAGCAGAGCCGGGACAGGGGGTTACAATGAGCAGTTCTTC. Protein product: CASRAGTGGYNEQFF.

V gene TRBV7-8 combines with J gene TRBJ1-1; possible D gene TRBD1, 5 bases. Deletions cut 3 bases from V and 0 bases from J, with 14 bases between. The CDR3 runs 16 residues. Germline V lookup: CDR1 SGHVS, CDR2 FQNEAQ. CDR3 nucleotide sequence: TGTGCCAGCAGCTTTGGAACGAGACAGATGAACACTGAAGCTTTCTTT. Protein product: CASSFGTRQMNTEAFF.

The gene calls are TRBV7-9 and TRBJ1-6; 8 positions match TRBD1. Looked up from germline, CDR1 is SEHNR and CDR2 is FQNEAQ (reference sequence). The trim removed 4 bases at V and 9 bases at J, leaving 11 bases unmatched. This CDR3 spans 16 amino acids. The CDR3 sequence: CASSSTKKTGVSPLHF. The CDR3 DNA is TGTGCCAGCAGCTCGACCAAGAAGACAGGGGTTTCACCCCTCCACTTT.

CDR3 bases: TGTGCCAGCAGCCCAGACAGGAGGGAGCAGTTCTTC. Translating it yields CASSPDRREQFF. The gene calls are TRBV7-9 and TRBJ2-1, with a tentative D call TRBD1 (6 bases). Germline V CDR1 and CDR2: SEHNR, FQNEAQ (reference sequence). V lost 5 bases and J lost 10, with 12 bases in between. The CDR3 is made up of 12 amino acids.

CDR3 amino acids: CASSLGLLGYTF. The DNA of the CDR3 is TGTGCCAGCAGCTTGGGACTCTTAGGCTACACCTTC. This chain links TRBV5-4 with TRBJ1-2; no clear D gene. The germline CDR1 and CDR2 sequences are SGHNT and YYREEE (reference sequence). This CDR3 spans 12 amino acids. V was shortened by 0 bases and J by 8 bases, with 8 bases between the two germline ends.

V gene TRBV28 combines with J gene TRBJ1-2; D possibly corresponds to TRBD1 (5 bases). The CDR3 runs 12 residues. In germline, CDR1 is MDHEN, CDR2 SYDVKM. The V end was cut by 6 bases, the J end by 6 bases, with 11 bases between. The CDR3 here is CASSRQWDGYTF. CDR3 coding DNA: TGTGCCAGCAGCAGACAGTGGGATGGCTACACCTTC.

This sequence joins TRBV28 and TRBJ2-7; no firm D call. The V and J ends lost 5 bases and 0 bases respectively, with 8 bases between them. Germline values: CDR1 MDHEN, CDR2 SYDVKM. CDR3 length: 13 residues. The CDR3 region has the DNA TGTGCCAGCAGTGAGGCGGCCTCCTACGAGCAGTACTTC. It specifies CASSEAASYEQYF.

The genes are TRBV2 and TRBJ2-7; 7 positions match TRBD1. This CDR3 has 15 residues. In germline, CDR1 is SNHLY, CDR2 FYNNEI. The ends lost 2 bases at V and 9 bases at J; junction bases unmatched: 13. DNA of the CDR3: TGTGCCAGCAGTGAACAATCAAGCCAGGGGGTCGGGCAGTACTTC. Amino acid sequence: CASSEQSSQGVGQYF. Complete variable domain (other parts from reference TRBV2 and TRBJ2-7): EPEVTQTPSHQVTQMGQEVILRCVPISNHLYFYWYRQILGQKVEFLVSFYNNEISEKSEIFDDQFSVERPDGSNFTLKIRSTKLEDSAMYFCASSEQSSQGVGQYFGPGTRLTVT.

This clone came up once. The V and J genes are TRBV5-1 and TRBJ1-6; D gene ambiguous. Looked up from germline, CDR1 is SGHRS and CDR2 is YFSETQ. Trimming pared 4 bases from V and 3 bases from J, leaving 11 bases between. CDR3 length: 15 residues. The CDR3, as DNA: TGCGCCAGCAGCCTGGACCCAGACTATAATTCACCCCTCCACTTT. The encoded protein is CASSLDPDYNSPLHF.

This chain uses TRBV29-1 with TRBJ1-4; 11 bases agree with TRBD1. The junction had 8 bases not matched to a gene; V was cut back by 7 bases and J by 1 base. The CDR3 covers 16 residues. The V gene's germline CDR1 is SQVTM and CDR2 ANQGSEA. The CDR3 reads CSAGQGARGTNEKLFF. The CDR3 coding sequence is TGCAGCGCCGGACAGGGGGCTCGAGGAACTAATGAAAAACTGTTTTTT.